These 4 T cell receptor beta chains were all obtained from the same sample, sequenced in a study of blood T cell repertoires in COVID-19. Only in-frame clones appear in the TCRdb table, and some are missing; sequencing was by immunoSEQ multiplex PCR. The sample has about 160,000 clones, approximately 85% seen once. Sequenced: peripheral blood. Every receptor here comes from a woman in her forties or fifties with COVID-19, enrolled during active disease.

The rearrangement uses TRBV28 and TRBJ2-7; D gene ambiguous. This CDR3 has 13 amino acids. CDR1 is MDHEN and CDR2 is SYDVKM in the germline V gene. V was pared by 3 bases and J by 9 bases, with 15 bases between. The DNA of the CDR3 is TGTGCCAGCAGTTTGTCCCAAGCCGAGAGGCAGTACTTC. Encoded protein: CASSLSQAERQYF.

V and J are TRBV4-1 and TRBJ1-1; 8 nucleotides line up with TRBD1. The V segment lost 3 bases and the J segment 7 bases; nucleotides outside the gene matches: 16. The CDR3 spans 17 residues. Germline V gene data show CDR1 as MGHRA and CDR2 as YSYEKL. DNA of the CDR3: TGCGCCAGCAGCCACCCGATGGACAGGGCCCCATTTGATGAAGCTTTCTTT. Protein product: CASSHPMDRAPFDEAFF.

The chain links TRBV29-1 to TRBJ1-4, with 11 bases lining up with TRBD1. The CDR3 sequence is 14 residues long. CDR1 SQVTM and CDR2 ANQGSEA come from the germline V gene. After removal of 5 bases from V and 7 bases from J, the junction contained 6 bases not matched to a gene. CDR3: CSVSSGTGGEKLFF. In DNA form, the CDR3 reads TGCAGCGTTTCCTCCGGGACAGGGGGTGAAAAACTGTTTTTT.

The chain employs TRBV4-1 and TRBJ1-4; 11 bases line up with TRBD1. The CDR3 runs to 16 residues. Germline CDR1 reads MGHRA; CDR2 reads YSYEKL. The ends lost 4 bases at V and 8 bases at J; junction bases unmatched: 9. The CDR3: CASSLGTGGGAEKLFF. As DNA, the CDR3 is TGCGCCAGCAGCCTCGGGACAGGGGGAGGCGCGGAAAAACTGTTTTTT.